Described below is a single T cell receptor beta chain sequence and its context. The method was immunoSEQ multiplex PCR; TCRdb's version includes in-frame clones alone and lacks a portion of them. This sample carries approximately 170,000 clones, about 90% of them seen once, and the ten largest clones take under 5%. The record originates from a study of control samples from healthy donors and cancer patients. CDR3 size: 13 residues. Germline V lookup: CDR1 MGHRA, CDR2 YSYEKL. Trimming took 6 bases from V and 7 from J; bases not matched to a gene: 6. The source is a woman between 25 and 40 years old in good health. The rearrangement joins TRBV4-1 to TRBJ1-2, with 9 bases matching TRBD1. Sequenced material: blood. The CDR3 nucleotides read TGCGCCAGCAGAGGGGGGGACAGGGTTGGCTACACCTTC. This codes for CASRGGDRVGYTF.